The 17 T cell receptor beta chains listed next were all sequenced from one sample in a study of beta chain features in type 1 diabetes. The sequenced template was cDNA made from the entire isolated RNA. Repertoires were generated with immunoSEQ multiplex PCR, while TCRdb's copy carries only in-frame clones and drops some. The data hold 810,000 or so clones, with roughly 15% observed a single time. Sequencing used naive CD4+ T cells from blood. These TCRs come from a woman aged 18-29 years in good health.

This clone was seen a few times. This chain uses TRBV29-1 with TRBJ2-2, with D unclear. The V gene's germline CDR1 is SQVTM and CDR2 ANQGSEA. The CDR3 is made up of 12 amino acids. V was clipped by 3 bases and J by 6 bases, with 8 bases between them. The CDR3 spells CSVDGGPGELFF. The CDR3 nucleotides read TGCAGCGTTGACGGCGGACCCGGGGAGCTGTTTTTT.

This clone has more than one count but fewer than ten. This chain links TRBV5-1 with TRBJ1-4; 8 bases are a match to TRBD1. The germline V gene encodes CDR1 SGHRS and CDR2 YFSETQ. Unmatched junction bases numbered 7, after V lost 4 bases and J lost 8 bases. CDR3 length: 14 residues. CDR3 residues: CASSRTGSEEKLFF. The CDR3, as DNA: TGCGCCAGCAGCAGGACAGGGAGTGAAGAAAAACTGTTTTTT.

V usage is TRBV11-2 and J usage is TRBJ2-2; 9 bases fit TRBD1. This CDR3 is built from 16 residues. Germline V CDR1 and CDR2: SGHAT, FQNNGV. J gave up 4 bases and V 1 base, and 4 bases lay outside the gene matches. CDR3 sequence: CASSLAGQGGTGELFF. For the CDR3, the DNA is TGTGCCAGCAGCTTAGCGGGACAGGGAGGCACCGGGGAGCTGTTTTTT.

The chain combines TRBV7-8 with TRBJ2-2, with D possibly being TRBD2 (6 bases). Looked up from germline, CDR1 is SGHVS and CDR2 is FQNEAQ. Trimming took off 5 bases at V and 4 bases at J, with 8 bases between the two ends. The CDR3 runs 13 residues. CDR3 loop: CASSMGLTGELFF. The DNA for the CDR3 is TGTGCCAGCAGCATGGGACTCACCGGGGAGCTGTTTTTT.

This chain connects TRBV6-6 to TRBJ2-2; D gene unclear. This CDR3 region has 15 residues. Germline V gene sequence: CDR1 MNHNY, CDR2 SVGAGI (reference sequence). Trimming pared 6 bases from V and 3 bases from J, leaving 14 bases between. CDR3 residues: CASRLTGSYTGELFF. In DNA, the CDR3 is TGTGCCAGCAGGCTTACCGGATCTTACACCGGGGAGCTGTTTTTT.

The rearrangement links TRBV28 to TRBJ2-3; TRBD2 aligns across 8 bases. Germline CDR1 is MDHEN and CDR2 is SYDVKM. V gave up 6 bases and J gave up 0 bases; unmatched junction bases: 2. The CDR3 spans 14 residues. This chain's CDR3 is CASSRGGSTDTQYF. In DNA form, the CDR3 reads TGTGCCAGCAGCCGCGGGGGGAGCACAGATACGCAGTATTTT.

The rearrangement uses TRBV7-3 and TRBJ2-7; TRBD2 is a possible D gene (6 bases). This CDR3 contains 15 residues. V shed 3 bases and J shed 3 bases, with 15 bases lying between them. Germline CDR1 and CDR2: SGHTA and FQGTGA. In nucleotides, the CDR3 is TGTGCCAGCAGCTTTACGAGCGGGCCAGGCTACGAGCAGTACTTC. This sequence encodes CASSFTSGPGYEQYF. The complete variable domain, with remaining parts taken from reference TRBV7-3 and TRBJ2-7, reads GAGVSQTPSNKVTEKGKYVELRCDPISGHTALYWYRQSLGQGPEFLIYFQGTGAADDSGLPNDRFFAVRPEGSVSTLKIQRTERGDSAVYLCASSFTSGPGYEQYFGPGTRLTVT.

The V and J genes are TRBV18 and TRBJ2-2, with 8 bases fitting TRBD2. CDR3 length: 15 amino acids. V lost 3 bases and J lost 6; bases outside the gene matches: 6. Germline values: CDR1 KGHSH, CDR2 LQKENI. In DNA form, the CDR3 reads TGTGCCAGCTCACCCCCAGCGGGAGCTTCCGGGGAGCTGTTTTTT. This translates into CASSPPAGASGELFF.

A few counts support this clone. This sequence joins TRBV18 and TRBJ1-2, with unresolved D. The CDR3 runs to 14 residues. Germline lookup yields CDR1 KGHSH and CDR2 LQKENI. V shed 3 bases and J shed 5 bases, with 13 bases lying between them. CDR3 in DNA: TGTGCCAGCTCACCTAACCACAACCCATATGGCTACACCTTC. Protein: CASSPNHNPYGYTF.

This clone was seen more than once but under ten times. This sequence joins TRBV2 and TRBJ2-1; a weak D match, TRBD2 (6 bases). V dropped 3 bases and J dropped 4 bases, with 10 bases sitting between them. The germline V gene has CDR1 SNHLY and CDR2 FYNNEI. This CDR3 has 14 amino acids. CDR3 amino acids: CASSDHGGYNEQFF. The CDR3 DNA sequence: TGTGCCAGCAGTGATCACGGGGGATACAATGAGCAGTTCTTC.

This clone has more than one count but fewer than ten. This chain connects TRBV2 to TRBJ2-3; 10 nucleotides align to TRBD2. After removal of 7 bases from V and 7 bases from J, the junction contained 14 bases not matched to a gene. The germline V gene encodes CDR1 SNHLY and CDR2 FYNNEI. The CDR3 contains 16 residues. The CDR3, as DNA: TGTGCCAGCACCAAGGCGGGACTAGCGTATAGAAATACGCAGTATTTT. Residues: CASTKAGLAYRNTQYF.

This chain connects TRBV9 to TRBJ1-4; TRBD1 matches 7 bases. V lost 3 bases to trimming and J lost 8 bases; unmatched junction nucleotides: 19. The CDR3 consists of 18 residues. The germline V gene encodes CDR1 SGDLS and CDR2 YYNGEE. CDR3 region: CASSASSSGGNIGEKLFF. CDR3 DNA sequence: TGTGCCAGCAGCGCCAGTAGCTCAGGGGGGAATATTGGAGAAAAACTGTTTTTT.

The sample holds a few counts of this clone. The chain uses TRBV7-2 and TRBJ2-7; 9 bases map to TRBD2. The V segment lost 5 bases and the J segment 4 bases; nucleotides outside the gene matches: 6. Germline V gives CDR1 SGHTA, CDR2 FQGNSA. The CDR3 contains 14 residues. The CDR3 region is CASSQAGGPYEQYF. The CDR3 DNA reads as TGTGCCAGCAGCCAGGCGGGAGGGCCGTACGAGCAGTACTTC.

V gene TRBV19 combines with J gene TRBJ1-5, with 9 positions matching TRBD1. The CDR3 contains 13 residues. The junction had 8 bases not matched to a gene; V was cut back by 8 bases and J by 9 bases. Looked up from germline, CDR1 is LNHDA and CDR2 is SQIVND (reference sequence). The CDR3 coding sequence is TGTGCCAGTCGCACAGGGGGCAGTAGGCCCCAGCATTTT. Translating gives CASRTGGSRPQHF.

V is TRBV5-4 and J is TRBJ2-1; perhaps D is TRBD1 or TRBD2 (5 bases each). Germline-derived CDR1 and CDR2 are SGHNT and YYREEE (reference sequence). Trimming took 5 bases from V and 7 from J, leaving 22 bases between them. This CDR3 is built from 16 residues. The CDR3 coding sequence is TGTGCCAGCAGGATCGGGACGCTTTCGTCTTGGAATGAGCAGTTCTTC. Protein sequence: CASRIGTLSSWNEQFF.

In DNA, the CDR3 is TGTGCCAGCAGTTTATCCCGGACAGAACAGTACTTC. This sequence encodes CASSLSRTEQYF. V gene TRBV28 combines with J gene TRBJ2-7, with a possible D match to TRBD1 (6 bases). Germline V gene sequence: CDR1 MDHEN, CDR2 SYDVKM. The CDR3 runs to 12 residues. V gave up 1 base and J gave up 10 bases, with 11 bases separating them.

This clone was picked up a small number of times. This specimen includes other DNA sequences encoding the same CDR3. The genes are TRBV7-3 and TRBJ2-2; no reliable D call. The V and J ends lost 5 bases and 0 bases respectively, with 1 base between them. The CDR3 is 12 amino acids. Germline CDR1 reads SGHTA; CDR2 reads FQGTGA. The CDR3 DNA sequence: TGTGCCAGCAGCCCGAACACCGGGGAGCTGTTTTTT. It specifies CASSPNTGELFF.